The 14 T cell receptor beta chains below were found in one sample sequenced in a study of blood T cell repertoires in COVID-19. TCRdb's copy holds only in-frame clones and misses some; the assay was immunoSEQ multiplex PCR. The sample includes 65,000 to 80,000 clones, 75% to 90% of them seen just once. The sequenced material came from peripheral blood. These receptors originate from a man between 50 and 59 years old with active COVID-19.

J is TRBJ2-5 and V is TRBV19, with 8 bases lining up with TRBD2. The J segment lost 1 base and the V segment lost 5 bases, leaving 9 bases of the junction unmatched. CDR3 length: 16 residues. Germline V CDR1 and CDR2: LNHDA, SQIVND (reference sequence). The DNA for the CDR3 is TGTGCCAGTAGTCCCGGGCGGGGGGCCCCCCAAGAGACCCAGTACTTC. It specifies CASSPGRGAPQETQYF.

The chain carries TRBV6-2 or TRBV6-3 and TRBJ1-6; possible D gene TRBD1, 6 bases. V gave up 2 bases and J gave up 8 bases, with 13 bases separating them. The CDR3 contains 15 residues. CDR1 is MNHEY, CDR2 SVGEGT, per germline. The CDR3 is CASSYRRGGDSPLHF. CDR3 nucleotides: TGTGCCAGCAGTTACCGCCGGGGGGGCGATTCACCCCTCCACTTT.

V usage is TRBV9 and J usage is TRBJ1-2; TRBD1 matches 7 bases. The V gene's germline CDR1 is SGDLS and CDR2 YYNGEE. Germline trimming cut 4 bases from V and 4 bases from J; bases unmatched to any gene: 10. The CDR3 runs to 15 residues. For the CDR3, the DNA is TGTGCCAGCAGCCCCCTCGAGGGGGCCGGCTATGGCTACACCTTC. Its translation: CASSPLEGAGYGYTF.

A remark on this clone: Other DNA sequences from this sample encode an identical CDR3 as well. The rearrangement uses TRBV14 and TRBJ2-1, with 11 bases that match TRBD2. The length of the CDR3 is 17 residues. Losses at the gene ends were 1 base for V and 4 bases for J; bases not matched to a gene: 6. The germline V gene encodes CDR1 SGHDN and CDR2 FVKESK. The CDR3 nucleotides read TGTGCCAGCAGCCAAGTGGGTAGCGGGAGGGGGTACAATGAGCAGTTCTTC. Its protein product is CASSQVGSGRGYNEQFF.

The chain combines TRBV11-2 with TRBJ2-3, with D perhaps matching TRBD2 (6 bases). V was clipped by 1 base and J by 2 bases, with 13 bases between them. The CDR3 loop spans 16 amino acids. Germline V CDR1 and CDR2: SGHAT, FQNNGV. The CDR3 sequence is CASSLGGDRLTDTQYF. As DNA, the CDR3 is TGTGCCAGCAGCTTAGGGGGGGACCGACTCACAGATACGCAGTATTTT.

DNA of the CDR3: TGTGCCAGCAGCTTAGCCGGGACAGGGGGGTGGACTGAAGCTTTCTTT. This translates into CASSLAGTGGWTEAFF. The rearrangement joins TRBV7-2 to TRBJ1-1; 11 nucleotides agree with TRBD1. Per germline, CDR1 SGHTA and CDR2 FQGNSA. There are 16 residues in the CDR3. The junction had 5 bases not matched to a gene; V was cut back by 0 bases and J by 5 bases.

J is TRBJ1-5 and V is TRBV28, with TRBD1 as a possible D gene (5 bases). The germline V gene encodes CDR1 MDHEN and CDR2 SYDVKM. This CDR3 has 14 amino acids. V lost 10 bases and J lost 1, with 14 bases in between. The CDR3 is CATRGYGSNQPQHF. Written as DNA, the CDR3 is TGTGCCACCCGGGGGTATGGAAGCAATCAGCCCCAGCATTTT.

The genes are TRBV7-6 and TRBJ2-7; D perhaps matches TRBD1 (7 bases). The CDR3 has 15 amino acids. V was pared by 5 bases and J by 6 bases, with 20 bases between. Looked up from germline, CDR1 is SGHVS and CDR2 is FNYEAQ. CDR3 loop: CASSPGGTTYGEQYF. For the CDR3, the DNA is TGTGCCAGCAGCCCAGGGGGGACCACCTATGGCGAGCAGTACTTC. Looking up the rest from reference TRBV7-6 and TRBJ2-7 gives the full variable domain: GAGVSQSPRYKVTKRGQDVALRCDPISGHVSLYWYRQALGQGPEFLTYFNYEAQQDKSGLPNDRFSAERPEGSISTLTIQRTEQRDSAMYRCASSPGGTTYGEQYFGPGTRLTVT.

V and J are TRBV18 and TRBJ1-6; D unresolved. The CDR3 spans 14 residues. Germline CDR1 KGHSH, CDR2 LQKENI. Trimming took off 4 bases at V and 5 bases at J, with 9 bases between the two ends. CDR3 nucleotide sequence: TGTGCCAGCTCACTGGCAGTTAATAATTCACCCCTCCACTTT. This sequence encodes CASSLAVNNSPLHF.

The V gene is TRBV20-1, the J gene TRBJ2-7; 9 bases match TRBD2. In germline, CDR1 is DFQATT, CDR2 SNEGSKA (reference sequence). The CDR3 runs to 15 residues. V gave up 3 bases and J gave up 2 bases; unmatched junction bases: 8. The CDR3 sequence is CSASGWSGGTYEQYF. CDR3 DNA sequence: TGCAGTGCTAGTGGGTGGAGCGGGGGGACCTACGAGCAGTACTTC.

The CDR3 region has the DNA TGTGCCACCAGCAGAGCATCAGGACTAGAGACCCAGTACTTC. It encodes CATSRASGLETQYF. The chain uses TRBV15 and TRBJ2-5; possibly TRBD2 for D (5 bases). V was pared by 1 base and J by 4 bases, with 10 bases between. CDR3 length equals 14 residues. The germline V gene encodes CDR1 LNHNV and CDR2 YYDKDF (reference sequence).

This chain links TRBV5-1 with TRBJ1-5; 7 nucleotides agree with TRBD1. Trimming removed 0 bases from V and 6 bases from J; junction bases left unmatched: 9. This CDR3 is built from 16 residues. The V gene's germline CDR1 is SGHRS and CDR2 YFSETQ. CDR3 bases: TGCGCCAGCAGCTTGGGTGATCGACAGGGTGGTCAGCCCCAGCATTTT. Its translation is CASSLGDRQGGQPQHF. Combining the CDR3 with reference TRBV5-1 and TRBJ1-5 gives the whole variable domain KAGVTQTPRYLIKTRGQQVTLSCSPISGHRSVSWYQQTPGQGLQFLFEYFSETQRNKGNFPGRFSGRQFSNSRSEMNVSTLELGDSALYLCASSLGDRQGGQPQHFGDGTRLSIL.

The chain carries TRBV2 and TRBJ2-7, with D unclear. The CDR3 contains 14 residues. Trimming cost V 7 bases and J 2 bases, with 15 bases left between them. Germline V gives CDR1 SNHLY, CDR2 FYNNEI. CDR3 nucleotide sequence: TGTGCCAGCAAACAAATCGAATACACCTACGAGCAGTACTTC. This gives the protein CASKQIEYTYEQYF.

CDR3 in amino acids: CASSLGGTGTYGYTF. The DNA for the CDR3 is TGCGCCAGCAGCTTAGGGGGGACAGGGACCTATGGCTACACCTTC. The chain has TRBV5-1 and TRBJ1-2; 9 nucleotides match TRBD1. CDR1 is SGHRS and CDR2 is YFSETQ in the germline V gene. CDR3 length: 15 residues. The junction had 6 bases not matched to a gene; V was cut back by 2 bases and J by 4 bases.